The T cell receptor beta chain described here comes from a study of cytomegalovirus exposure and HLA in healthy donors. The study's findings and limits: According to the study, around 150 TCR beta chains were cytomegalovirus-associated.

TCRdb keeps only in-frame clones here, not all; method: immunoSEQ multiplex PCR. The table includes 90,000 to 120,000 clones, under 97% detected once. CDR1 and CDR2 from the germline V gene are SGHAT and FQNNGV. The CDR3 is 13 residues long. Trimming took 0 bases from V and 3 from J, leaving 3 bases between them. Comments on this clone: As yet, its antigen is unknown.

The receptor was derived from a woman between 18 and 29 years old in good health and CMV-seronegative. Sequencing was performed on PBMCs. The rearrangement uses TRBV11-2 and TRBJ2-1, with D unresolved. CDR3 nucleotide sequence: TGTGCCAGCAGCTTAGATAGCTACAATGAGCAGTTCTTC. Amino acids: CASSLDSYNEQFF.